The present TCR beta chain was sequenced within a study of type 1 regulatory T cells. The overall study: An in vitro protocol generated T-allo10, a Tr1-enriched, alloantigen-specific CD4 T cell product.

J gave up 7 bases and V 8 bases, and 11 bases lay outside the gene matches. The CDR3 loop spans 14 amino acids. Germline V gene sequence: CDR1 MNHEY, CDR2 SMNVEV (reference sequence). As to this clonotype: Its antigen is currently unknown.

Via MiXCR, TCRdb re-called the reads, giving one row per CDR3 protein. The profile shows 25,000 or so distinct CDR3 sequences, roughly 72% of them singletons. Graft donor-derived T-allo10 cells were described as host-alloantigen-specific, anergic, and alloantigen-specifically suppressive. The specimen sequenced was cultured T cells, either the whole culture or a sorted T cell fraction (not recorded which). Indicated subset: Tr1-enriched cell product generated in vitro against host alloantigens. The genes are TRBV27 and TRBJ1-2; 9 positions match TRBD1. This receptor was identified in a human donor in good health. For the CDR3, the DNA is TGTGCCAGCGCCACCCGGGACAGGGTATTTGGCTACACCTTC. Translating gives CASATRDRVFGYTF.